This T cell receptor (beta chain) derives from a study of beta chain features in type 1 diabetes. Turning to the study itself: Analysis included around 110,000,000 sorted cells drawn from all samples.

Every bit of the isolated RNA underwent reverse transcription, so sequencing read expressed TCRB transcripts. Sequencing was performed with immunoSEQ multiplex PCR; in TCRdb, only in-frame clones are kept and a portion is missing. The data show 250,000 to 300,000 clones, with approximately 8.1% seen just once and approximately 0.93% held by the top ten. As concerns this clone: Its antigen is as yet unknown.

General observations from the study: TCRB CDR3s were moderately but significantly shorter in Type 1 diabetes patients in all four CD4+ subsets. In cDNA sequencing, cells with high TCR expression could be over-represented.

The sequenced material came from central memory CD4+ T cells from blood. The TCR sequence derives from a woman aged 18-30 years in good health.

The CDR3 here is CASSATSIPYNEQFF. The CDR3 nucleotides are TGTGCCAGCAGCGCGACTAGCATTCCGTACAATGAGCAGTTCTTC. This chain connects TRBV9 to TRBJ2-1; the match to TRBD2 covers 7 bases. The CDR3 has 15 residues. Germline CDR1 and CDR2: SGDLS and YYNGEE. J gave up 4 bases and V 3 bases, and 7 bases lay outside the gene matches.